This entry lists 26 T cell receptor beta chains sequenced from one sample in a study of blood T cell repertoires in COVID-19 (dated by TCRdb to the early 2020s). Library creation used the immunoSEQ multiplex PCR assay. TCRdb limited this immuneACCESS table to in-frame rearrangements with V and J called. A share of clones is missing; checked studies link under half to unresolved V genes, and the rest is unexplained. In all, the sample holds nearly 55,000 clones, and roughly three quarters of those were seen once. The ten largest make up 15% of the sample. The specimen was peripheral blood. Receptor source: a human donor with active or convalescent COVID-19. The donor label of this sample is uncertain.

V usage is TRBV11-2 and J usage is TRBJ2-7, with D perhaps matching TRBD2 (5 bases). The CDR3 contains 17 residues. V lost 0 bases and J lost 0, with 15 bases in between. Per germline, CDR1 SGHAT and CDR2 FQNNGV. The CDR3 reads CASSLDLRVPSSYEQYF. The CDR3 DNA is TGTGCCAGCAGCTTAGATCTGCGGGTCCCCAGCTCCTACGAGCAGTACTTC.

The chain employs TRBV3-1 (or the pseudogene TRBV3-2) and TRBJ1-1, with TRBD1 identical over 8 bases. The CDR3 loop spans 17 amino acids. V lost 4 bases and J lost 1; bases outside the gene matches: 11. Germline V gene data show CDR1 as LGHDT and CDR2 as YNNKEL (reference sequence). CDR3 DNA: TGTGCCAGCAGCCGGTTTGCCGCGACAGGGGAGAACACTGAAGCTTTCTTT. It translates to CASSRFAATGENTEAFF.

This chain links TRBV18 with TRBJ1-2; D not certain. Germline values: CDR1 KGHSH, CDR2 LQKENI. The CDR3 sequence is 15 residues long. V was trimmed by 5 bases and J by 1 base, leaving 14 bases between them. The CDR3 bases are TGTGCCAGCTCAAGAGAGGGTTCACTTAACTATGGCTACACCTTC. It yields the protein CASSREGSLNYGYTF.

The CDR3 loop is CASKTGENYGYTF. DNA for the CDR3: TGTGCCAGCAAGACGGGAGAGAACTATGGCTACACCTTC. This chain joins TRBV5-6 and TRBJ1-2; D gene ambiguous. The CDR3 consists of 13 residues. Trimming stripped 6 bases from V and 2 bases from J, with 11 bases between. From germline, CDR1 is SGHDT and CDR2 YYEEEE. Full variable domain (outside the CDR3, taken from reference TRBV5-6 and TRBJ1-2): DAGVTQSPTHLIKTRGQQVTLRCSPKSGHDTVSWYQQALGQGPQFIFQYYEEEERQRGNFPDRFSGHQFPNYSSELNVNALLLGDSALYLCASKTGENYGYTFGSGTRLTVV.

In this sample, this clone turned up a few times. The V call is TRBV6-1, the J call TRBJ1-2, with D uncertain. V gave up 1 base and J gave up 5 bases, with 11 bases separating them. The CDR3 has 14 residues. Germline V CDR1 and CDR2: MNHNS, SASEGT. The CDR3 loop is CASSEVGRKYGYTF. In DNA, the CDR3 is TGTGCCAGCAGTGAAGTGGGGAGGAAGTATGGCTACACCTTC.

The chain carries TRBV5-1 and TRBJ2-3, with D possibly matching TRBD1 (6 bases). The CDR3 extends over 20 amino acids. Trimming left V 5 bases short and J 1 base short, with 29 bases between. Germline values: CDR1 SGHRS, CDR2 YFSETQ. The CDR3 loop reads CASRRAGDGSDLVGTDTQYF. The DNA of the CDR3 is TGCGCCAGCAGAAGGGCAGGGGACGGTAGCGATCTCGTAGGCACAGATACGCAGTATTTT. Using reference TRBV5-1 and TRBJ2-3 for the parts outside the CDR3, the full variable domain is KAGVTQTPRYLIKTRGQQVTLSCSPISGHRSVSWYQQTPGQGLQFLFEYFSETQRNKGNFPGRFSGRQFSNSRSEMNVSTLELGDSALYLCASRRAGDGSDLVGTDTQYFGPGTRLTVL.

This rearrangement joins TRBV4-1 to TRBJ2-3; 10 nucleotides line up with TRBD1. V shed 0 bases and J 2 bases; nucleotides not matched to a gene: 8. The germline gives CDR1 MGHRA, CDR2 YSYEKL. The CDR3 loop spans 18 amino acids. The CDR3 sequence: CASSQDTRTGGLTDTQYF. In DNA, the CDR3 is TGCGCCAGCAGCCAAGATACCCGGACAGGGGGACTCACAGATACGCAGTATTTT.

The rearrangement joins TRBV12-3 or TRBV12-4 to TRBJ1-4, with no clear D. The length of the CDR3 is 13 residues. Trimming removed 3 bases at V and 8 bases at J, with 10 bases between. For the CDR3, the DNA is TGTGCCAGCAGTTTGCAGGCTCGGGAAAAACTGTTTTTT. As protein: CASSLQAREKLFF.

The chain couples TRBV5-4 to TRBJ2-1; possible D gene TRBD2, 6 bases. V was cut by 5 bases and J by 0 bases, with 15 bases left in between. Germline V gene lookup returns CDR1 SGHNT and CDR2 YYREEE (reference sequence). This CDR3 has 16 amino acids. The CDR3 spells CASSWGGMVSYNEQFF. In DNA, the CDR3 is TGTGCCAGCAGTTGGGGCGGGATGGTCTCCTACAATGAGCAGTTCTTC. Supplemented by reference TRBV5-4 and TRBJ2-1, the full variable domain reads ETGVTQSPTHLIKTRGQQVTLRCSSQSGHNTVSWYQQALGQGPQFIFQYYREEENGRGNFPPRFSGLQFPNYSSELNVNALELDDSALYLCASSWGGMVSYNEQFFGPGTRLTVL.

The chain is built from TRBV7-9 and TRBJ1-2, with D possibly matching TRBD1 (6 bases). Germline assignment: CDR1 SEHNR and CDR2 FQNEAQ (reference sequence). The V and J ends lost 7 bases and 2 bases respectively, with 23 bases between them. The CDR3 is 17 residues long. The CDR3 nucleotides read TGTGCCAGCACCTCGTTGGGGGCTATGGGTAGAAACTATGGCTACACCTTC. Its protein product is CASTSLGAMGRNYGYTF.

V and J are TRBV19 and TRBJ2-5; TRBD1 is a possible D gene (5 bases). The CDR3 has 16 residues. Germline V gives CDR1 LNHDA, CDR2 SQIVND (reference sequence). The V gene lost 1 base and the J gene lost 2 bases, with 14 bases spanning the gap. The CDR3 DNA reads as TGTGCCAGTAGTATAGGGTGGGGCAGCTTTCAAGAGACCCAGTACTTC. Its translation: CASSIGWGSFQETQYF. The full variable domain, its missing parts supplied by reference TRBV19 and TRBJ2-5, is DGGITQSPKYLFRKEGQNVTLSCEQNLNHDAMYWYRQDPGQGLRLIYYSQIVNDFQKGDIAEGYSVSREKKESFPLTVTSAQKNPTAFYLCASSIGWGSFQETQYFGPGTRLLVL.

The chain couples TRBV28 to TRBJ1-5, with 12 bases aligning to TRBD1. The CDR3 spans 14 residues. V lost 6 bases and J lost 9; bases outside the gene matches: 6. In germline, CDR1 is MDHEN, CDR2 SYDVKM. This chain's CDR3 is CASSPGQGAGPQHF. The CDR3 DNA reads TGTGCCAGCAGCCCGGGACAGGGGGCAGGGCCCCAGCATTTT.

This clone was detected only once. The chain carries TRBV19 and TRBJ1-1; D unclear. CDR1 is LNHDA, CDR2 SQIVND, per germline (reference sequence). V was cut by 6 bases and J by 5 bases, with 22 bases left in between. The CDR3 spans 16 residues. The CDR3 nucleotides are TGTGCCAGTAGCTACCGGGAGAACACGCGAACTACTGAAGCTTTCTTT. Protein sequence: CASSYRENTRTTEAFF.

The rearrangement joins TRBV25-1 to TRBJ2-7; weak D call: TRBD2 (6 bases). V was shortened by 3 bases and J by 0 bases, with 15 bases between the two germline ends. CDR3 length: 16 amino acids. Germline values: CDR1 MGHDK, CDR2 SYGVNS. The CDR3 loop reads CASSDSTSPSSYEQYF. CDR3 DNA: TGTGCCAGCAGTGATTCCACTAGCCCAAGCTCCTACGAGCAGTACTTC.

As DNA, the CDR3 is TGTGCCAGCAGTTTTAGGAGCTCCTATAATTCACCCCTCCACTTT. It translates to CASSFRSSYNSPLHF. V is TRBV14 and J is TRBJ1-6; D ambiguous. Trimming stripped 6 bases from V and 0 bases from J, with 9 bases between. The germline V gene has CDR1 SGHDN and CDR2 FVKESK. The CDR3 runs 15 residues.

The chain joins TRBV9 to TRBJ2-7; 10 nucleotides align to TRBD2. The trim removed 5 bases at V and 3 bases at J, leaving 8 bases unmatched. Germline V gives CDR1 SGDLS, CDR2 YYNGEE. The CDR3 loop spans 15 amino acids. As DNA, the CDR3 is TGTGCCAGCAGTAGAGGGACTAGCGACCTCTACGAGCAGTACTTC. Translating gives CASSRGTSDLYEQYF.

The chain couples TRBV6-2 or TRBV6-3 to TRBJ2-3; D is unresolved. Trimming stripped 5 bases from V and 3 bases from J, with 18 bases between. The CDR3 is 16 residues long. The V gene's germline CDR1 is MNHEY and CDR2 SVGEGT. The CDR3 region has the DNA TGTGCCAGCAGTCGACCAACCGGAGCCGGAACAGATACGCAGTATTTT. Translating it yields CASSRPTGAGTDTQYF.

This clone turned up a few times. The chain links TRBV20-1 to TRBJ1-2, with D unclear. Looked up from germline, CDR1 is DFQATT and CDR2 is SNEGSKA (reference sequence). There are 9 residues in the CDR3. CDR3 DNA: TGCAGGGAGGACGGAGGCTACACCTTC. Amino acids: CREDGGYTF.

This sequence joins TRBV19 and TRBJ2-2, with D perhaps matching TRBD1 (6 bases). Trimming pared 1 base from V and 0 bases from J, leaving 6 bases between. Germline V CDR1 and CDR2: LNHDA, SQIVND (reference sequence). This CDR3 contains 15 residues. The CDR3 is CASSIAGANTGELFF. For the CDR3, the DNA is TGTGCCAGTAGTATAGCAGGGGCGAACACCGGGGAGCTGTTTTTT.

The chain links TRBV24-1 to TRBJ2-3; D is ambiguous. The germline V and J ends were trimmed by 9 bases and 2 bases, with 8 bases remaining between them. The germline V gene encodes CDR1 KGHDR and CDR2 SFDVKD. The CDR3 is 12 amino acids. The CDR3 bases are TGTGCCACCCAAACATCCACAGATACGCAGTATTTT. Its translation: CATQTSTDTQYF.

This chain connects TRBV28 to TRBJ1-2; D is unclear. Germline values: CDR1 MDHEN, CDR2 SYDVKM. Deletions cut 4 bases from V and 5 bases from J, with 11 bases between. The CDR3 consists of 13 residues. The CDR3 DNA reads as TGTGCCAGCAGTTCCCATGGGCCATATGGCTACACCTTC. Amino acids: CASSSHGPYGYTF.

The V call is TRBV10-1, the J call TRBJ2-1; TRBD2 matches 10 bases. The CDR3 contains 13 residues. CDR1 and CDR2 (germline): WNHNN, SYGVQD (reference sequence). With V trimmed by 2 bases and J by 10 bases, 2 bases remained unmatched. CDR3 in amino acids: CASSELAGEEQFF. Here the CDR3 DNA reads TGCGCCAGCAGTGAGCTAGCGGGAGAGGAGCAGTTCTTC.

This rearrangement joins TRBV30 to TRBJ1-4; D remains ambiguous. V gave up 2 bases and J gave up 8 bases, with 9 bases separating them. This CDR3 contains 12 residues. Germline values: CDR1 GTSNPN, CDR2 SVGIG (reference sequence). CDR3 region: CAWSPNTEKLFF. CDR3 DNA: TGTGCCTGGAGTCCCAACACGGAAAAACTGTTTTTT.

The chain combines TRBV13 with TRBJ2-7; 12 positions agree with TRBD2. Per germline, CDR1 PRHDT and CDR2 FYEKMQ (reference sequence). This CDR3 has 19 residues. V lost 2 bases to trimming and J lost 5 bases; unmatched junction nucleotides: 16. The CDR3 reads CASSLKLAGGDPQSDEQYF. The CDR3 nucleotides are TGTGCCAGCAGCTTAAAACTAGCGGGAGGCGACCCCCAAAGTGACGAGCAGTACTTC.

This clone has just a few counts. The V and J genes are TRBV4-2 and TRBJ2-7, with 7 nucleotides matching TRBD2. Germline trimming cut 0 bases from V and 7 bases from J; bases unmatched to any gene: 9. Germline values: CDR1 LGHNA, CDR2 YNFKEQ. This CDR3 is built from 15 residues. CDR3 protein: CASSQDLRGGREQYF. The CDR3 coding sequence is TGTGCCAGCAGCCAAGATTTACGGGGAGGGAGGGAGCAGTACTTC.

The chain links TRBV5-5 to TRBJ1-6; 7 bases are shared with TRBD1. Germline assignment: CDR1 SGHKS and CDR2 YYEKEE (reference sequence). The CDR3 extends over 16 amino acids. The V segment lost 2 bases and the J segment 6 bases; nucleotides outside the gene matches: 8. The CDR3 loop is CASSFLQGNFNSPLHF. The CDR3 DNA reads TGTGCCAGCAGCTTCTTACAGGGGAATTTTAATTCACCCCTCCACTTT.